The rows below give T cell receptor beta chains drawn from one sample of a study of CD4+ T cells in melanoma. Sequencing was performed with immunoSEQ multiplex PCR; in TCRdb, only in-frame clones are kept and a portion is missing. The sample has about 18,000 clones, over 75% seen once. Sequenced sample: cells from a culture (not recorded whether cultured in vitro). The receptors originated from a human donor with melanoma. The CDR3 runs from the conserved cysteine through the conserved F or W. Each record gives: clone size, J gene, D gene, CDR3 length, V gene, CDR3 protein, CDR3 DNA. The D gene is left open where the match is weak. Size is omitted from some rows. Given values are once, few, many or a class for expanded clones.

.	TRBJ2-1	TRBD2	16	TRBV19	CASSIFGGSGYNEQFF	TGTGCCAGTAGTATATTCGGGGGGAGTGGATACAATGAGCAGTTCTTC
.	TRBJ1-5	.	13	TRBV19	CASSPPYRQPQHF	TGTGCCAGTAGTCCCCCGTACCGTCAGCCCCAGCATTTT
.	TRBJ2-2	TRBD1	16	TRBV19	CASSPRQGPYTGELFF	TGTGCCAGTAGTCCCCGACAGGGGCCATACACCGGGGAGCTGTTTTTT
.	TRBJ2-5	.	16	TRBV27	CASSPRGADLSETQYF	TGTGCCAGCAGTCCACGGGGGGCCGACCTTTCAGAGACCCAGTACTTC
.	TRBJ1-1	.	14	TRBV6-6	CASSYFGKNTEAFF	TGTGCCAGCAGTTACTTTGGCAAAAACACTGAAGCTTTCTTT
.	TRBJ1-1	.	14	TRBV11-1	CASRPTGMNTEAFF	TGTGCCAGCAGGCCGACGGGAATGAACACTGAAGCTTTCTTT
once	TRBJ1-5	TRBD1	15	TRBV10-3	CAISDRQGAGQPQHF	TGTGCCATCAGTGACCGACAGGGGGCAGGCCAGCCCCAGCATTTT
.	TRBJ1-3	.	14	TRBV19	CASSPVGAGNTIYF	TGTGCCAGTAGTCCCGTCGGTGCCGGAAACACCATATATTTT
.	TRBJ1-2	.	13	TRBV6-6	CASSHQLEYGYTF	TGTGCCAGCAGCCACCAGCTCGAGTATGGCTACACCTTC
.	TRBJ2-7	.	16	TRBV5-1	CASSLGPTGTAYEQYF	TGCGCCAGCAGCTTGGGCCCTACTGGAACAGCCTACGAGCAGTACTTC
.	TRBJ1-1	.	12	TRBV11-2	CASSIQGIKAFF	TGTGCCAGCAGCATACAGGGAATTAAAGCTTTCTTT
.	TRBJ2-5	.	12	TRBV14	CASSRQKETQYF	TGTGCCAGCAGCCGCCAGAAAGAGACCCAGTACTTC
.	TRBJ2-3	.	11	TRBV7-6	CASSFADTQYF	TGTGCCAGCAGCTTTGCAGATACGCAGTATTTT
.	TRBJ1-2	.	14	TRBV5-1	CASRDEGQNYGYTF	TGCGCCAGCAGAGACGAGGGACAAAACTATGGCTACACCTTC
.	TRBJ2-5	.	16	TRBV5-1	CASSLAVSGGGETQYF	TGCGCCAGCAGCTTGGCCGTTTCAGGGGGAGGAGAGACCCAGTACTTC
.	TRBJ1-2	.	14	TRBV5-1	CASSPGQTRGGYTF	TGCGCCAGCAGCCCCGGACAGACCCGGGGAGGCTACACCTTC
.	TRBJ2-5	.	15	TRBV7-7	CASSLGVGGWETQYF	TGTGCTAGCAGCTTAGGAGTTGGAGGGTGGGAGACCCAGTACTTC
.	TRBJ1-1	.	16	TRBV7-2	CASSLVGGHPNTEAFF	TGTGCCAGCAGCTTAGTGGGGGGACACCCGAACACTGAAGCTTTCTTT
.	TRBJ1-4	TRBD1	15	TRBV4-1	CASSQGQGIREKLFF	TGCGCCAGCAGCCAAGGACAGGGGATCCGAGAAAAACTGTTTTTT
.	TRBJ1-2	TRBD1	13	TRBV7-9	CASSPDRDYGYTF	TGTGCCAGCAGCCCGGACAGGGACTATGGCTACACCTTC
.	TRBJ2-7	TRBD1	16	TRBV5-8	CASSLATGTVSYEQYF	TGTGCCAGCAGCTTGGCTACCGGGACAGTCTCCTACGAGCAGTACTTC
.	TRBJ1-1	TRBD1	13	TRBV30	CAWDRGSTTEAFF	TGTGCCTGGGACAGGGGTTCGACCACTGAAGCTTTCTTT
.	TRBJ2-6	.	18	TRBV9	CASSVAFRGASGANVLTF	TGTGCCAGCAGCGTAGCCTTTCGGGGGGCTTCTGGGGCCAACGTCCTGACTTTC
.	TRBJ1-3	.	15	TRBV7-9	CASSLRSPGGNTIYF	TGTGCCAGCAGCTTAAGGTCCCCAGGTGGAAACACCATATATTTT
.	TRBJ1-1	.	16	TRBV6-5	CASSYTLGGVNTEAFF	TGTGCCAGCAGTTACACCCTCGGGGGTGTGAACACTGAAGCTTTCTTT
.	TRBJ1-2	TRBD1	17	TRBV5-1	CASSLEGIRDSKYGYTF	TGCGCCAGCAGCTTGGAGGGAATACGGGACAGTAAATATGGCTACACCTTC
.	TRBJ1-1	.	15	TRBV5-1	CASRVEIRENTEAFF	TGCGCCAGCAGGGTGGAAATCAGAGAGAACACTGAAGCTTTCTTT
.	TRBJ2-7	.	13	TRBV28	CASRVYPLTRQYF	TGTGCCAGCAGGGTATACCCCCTTACACGGCAGTACTTC
once	TRBJ1-5	.	20	TRBV28	CASSLSWAGRGTNSNQPQHF	TGTGCCAGCAGTTTATCTTGGGCGGGACGAGGGACAAATAGCAATCAGCCCCAGCATTTT
once	TRBJ2-1	.	16	TRBV6-1	CASSEGTGSSYNEQFF	TGTGCCAGCAGTGAAGGAACAGGGTCCTCCTACAATGAGCAGTTCTTC
.	TRBJ1-6	.	17	TRBV21-1	CASSKAPVRESSSPLHF	TGTGCCAGCAGCAAGGCCCCTGTTAGGGAGAGCAGTTCACCCCTCCACTTT
.	TRBJ1-1	.	15	TRBV30	CAWSAGSTGRTEAFF	TGTGCCTGGAGTGCGGGATCAACAGGGCGGACCGAAGCTTTCTTT
.	TRBJ2-7	.	14	TRBV2	CATSNWRVSDEQYF	TGTGCCACCAGTAATTGGAGGGTGTCCGACGAGCAGTACTTC
.	TRBJ1-6	TRBD1	15	TRBV16	CASSSDVGTDQPLHF	TGTGCCAGCAGCTCTGATGTGGGGACAGATCAACCCCTCCACTTT
.	TRBJ1-5	.	15	TRBV30	CAWSLGAAGNQPQHF	TGTGCCTGGAGTTTGGGGGCGGCGGGCAATCAGCCCCAGCATTTT
.	TRBJ2-3	TRBD2	17	TRBV4-2	CASSQVRTSGEWSTQYF	TGTGCCAGCAGCCAAGTGAGGACTAGCGGGGAGTGGAGTACGCAGTATTTT